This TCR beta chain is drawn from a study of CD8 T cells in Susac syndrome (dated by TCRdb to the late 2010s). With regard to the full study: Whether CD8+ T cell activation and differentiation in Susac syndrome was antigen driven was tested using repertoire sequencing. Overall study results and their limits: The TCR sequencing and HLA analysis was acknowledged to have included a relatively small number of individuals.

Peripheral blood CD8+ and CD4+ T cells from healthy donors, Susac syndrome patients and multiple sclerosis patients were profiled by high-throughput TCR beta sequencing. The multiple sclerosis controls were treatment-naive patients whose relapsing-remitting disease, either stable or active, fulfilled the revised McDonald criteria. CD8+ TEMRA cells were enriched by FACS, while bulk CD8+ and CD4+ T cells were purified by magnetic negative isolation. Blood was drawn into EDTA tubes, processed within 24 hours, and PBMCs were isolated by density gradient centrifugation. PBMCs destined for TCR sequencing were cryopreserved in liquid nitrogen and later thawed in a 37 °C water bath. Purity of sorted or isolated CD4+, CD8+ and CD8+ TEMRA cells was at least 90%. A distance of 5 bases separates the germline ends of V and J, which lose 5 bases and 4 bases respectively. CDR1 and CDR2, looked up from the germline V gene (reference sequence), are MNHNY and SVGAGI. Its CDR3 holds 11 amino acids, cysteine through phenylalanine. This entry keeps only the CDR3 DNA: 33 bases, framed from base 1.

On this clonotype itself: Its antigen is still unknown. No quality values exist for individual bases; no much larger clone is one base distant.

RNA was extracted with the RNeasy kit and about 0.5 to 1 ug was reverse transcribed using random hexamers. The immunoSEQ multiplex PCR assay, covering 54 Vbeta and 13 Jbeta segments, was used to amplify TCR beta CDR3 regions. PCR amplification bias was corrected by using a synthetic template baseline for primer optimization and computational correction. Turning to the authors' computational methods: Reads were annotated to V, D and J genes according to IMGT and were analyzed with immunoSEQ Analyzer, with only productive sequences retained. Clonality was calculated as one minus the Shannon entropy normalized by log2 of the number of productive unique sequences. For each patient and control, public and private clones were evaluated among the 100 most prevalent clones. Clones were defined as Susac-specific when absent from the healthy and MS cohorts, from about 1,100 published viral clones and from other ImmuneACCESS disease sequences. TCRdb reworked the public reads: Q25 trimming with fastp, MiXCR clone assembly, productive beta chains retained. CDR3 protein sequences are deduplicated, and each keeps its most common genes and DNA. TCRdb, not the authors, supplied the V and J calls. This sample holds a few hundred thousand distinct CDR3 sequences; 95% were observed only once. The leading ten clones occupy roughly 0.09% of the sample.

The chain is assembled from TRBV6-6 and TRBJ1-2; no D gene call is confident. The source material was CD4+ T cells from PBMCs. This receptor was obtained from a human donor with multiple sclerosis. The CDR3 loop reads CASSTAYGYTF. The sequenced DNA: TGTGCCAGCAGTACGGCCTATGGCTACACCTTC.